The clone carrying this TCR beta chain showed up just a few times. Germline V gene lookup returns CDR1 SGHTA and CDR2 FQGNSA. V shed 0 bases, J shed 7 bases, and the junction held 2 bases outside the gene matches. The CDR3 sequence is 15 residues long. The sample comes from a study of blood T cell repertoires in COVID-19. Study context: PBMCs, B-cell-depleted T cells, or T cells provided the cDNA or gDNA that made up the material.

Original processing notes: Cell counts per sample came from amplifying reference gene primers. Profiling relied on immunoSEQ multiplex PCR, and the TCRdb table lists in-frame clones only, not all of them. V, J and clone size are taken as reported in that table, and D and trimming were inferred from the DNA itself. The sample has 200,000 to 250,000 clones, about 82% seen once; the top ten hold approximately 13%. The TCR comes from an elderly man with acute or convalescent COVID-19. The rearrangement links TRBV7-2 to TRBJ1-6; the match to TRBD1 covers 8 bases. The sample taken for sequencing was peripheral blood. The CDR3 sequence is CASSLAWTGNSPLHF. Written as DNA, the CDR3 is TGTGCCAGCAGCTTAGCATGGACAGGGAATTCACCCCTCCACTTT.